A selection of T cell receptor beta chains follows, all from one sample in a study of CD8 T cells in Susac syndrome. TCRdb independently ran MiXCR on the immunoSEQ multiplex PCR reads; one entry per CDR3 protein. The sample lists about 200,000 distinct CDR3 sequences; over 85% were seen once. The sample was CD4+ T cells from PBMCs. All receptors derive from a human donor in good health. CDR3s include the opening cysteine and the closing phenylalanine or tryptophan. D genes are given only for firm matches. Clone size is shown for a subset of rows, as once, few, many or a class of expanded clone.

TGCGCCAGCAGCCCGGTGGGACCCCCAGAGACCCAGTACTTC CASSPVGPPETQYF - - TRBJ2-5 TRBV5-1
TGCAGTGCTCCCCCGACTAGCGGGGGGGCTGATGAGCAGTTCTTC CSAPPTSGGADEQFF - TRBD2 TRBJ2-1 TRBV20-1
TGTGCCAGCAGCCCAGGTCAAAGGCAGCCCCAGCATTTT CASSPGQRQPQHF - - TRBJ1-5 TRBV3-1
TGTGCCAGCAGTCCATGGCTAGGCACAGATACGCAGTATTTT CASSPWLGTDTQYF - - TRBJ2-3 TRBV12-3/TRBV12-4
TGTGCCACCAGCAGGCAGACGACCGAGAATCAGCCCCAGCATTTT CATSRQTTENQPQHF once - TRBJ1-5 TRBV15
TGTGCCAGCAGCTCTCAGGGTTCCGAGACCCAGTACTTC CASSSQGSETQYF - - TRBJ2-5 TRBV9
TGTGCCAGCAGGTCGGGGGGAGGTTTTCAAGAGACCCAGTACTTC CASRSGGGFQETQYF - TRBD2 TRBJ2-5 TRBV2
TGCAGCGCCGAGGGGACTAGCCTCAATGAGCAGTTCTTC CSAEGTSLNEQFF - TRBD2 TRBJ2-1 TRBV29-1
TGTGCCAGCAGCCCTTCCCCGGGACAGCGTAATTCACCCCTCCACTTT CASSPSPGQRNSPLHF - TRBD1 TRBJ1-6 TRBV12-3/TRBV12-4
TGTGCCAGCAGTCTTCAGGGGCCTAATCAGCCCCAGCATTTT CASSLQGPNQPQHF - - TRBJ1-5 TRBV3-1
TGCAGTGCCTCCCCTGTTAACGCAGATACGCAGTATTTT CSASPVNADTQYF - - TRBJ2-3 TRBV20-1
TGCAGTGCTAGTGCGGGACGCCCCTATACGCAGTATTTT CSASAGRPYTQYF - - TRBJ2-3 TRBV20-1
TGCAGCATCCTGACTCTGAAATTCGCGAAGGAGACCCAGTACTTC CSILTLKFAKETQYF - - TRBJ2-5 TRBV20-1
TGCGCCAGCAGCCAAGATGTTACGCGTAACTACACCTTC CASSQDVTRNYTF - - TRBJ1-2 TRBV4-3
TGTGCCAGTAGTGTTGGAAGGGATACGCAGTATTTT CASSVGRDTQYF - - TRBJ2-3 TRBV9
TGTGCCAGCAGCGTAGCCAACCTAGATGGCTACACCTTC CASSVANLDGYTF - - TRBJ1-2 TRBV9
TGCGCCAGCAGCGCCTCCGGGACAGGGTATCAGCCCCAGCATTTT CASSASGTGYQPQHF - TRBD1 TRBJ1-5 TRBV4-1
TGCAGTGCTAGAGGGACAGGGGGGAACTATGGCTACACCTTC CSARGTGGNYGYTF - TRBD1 TRBJ1-2 TRBV20-1
TGCGCCAGCAGCAGGGCTCAGGGAAGCTCCTACGAGCAGTACTTC CASSRAQGSSYEQYF - - TRBJ2-7 TRBV5-1
TGTGCCAGCAGCCAAGGGCAAAGCACAGATACGCAGTATTTT CASSQGQSTDTQYF - - TRBJ2-3 TRBV14
TGCGCCAGCAGCTTGGTGGGGGCCGCTAGAGAGCAGTTCTTC CASSLVGAAREQFF - - TRBJ2-1 TRBV5-1
TGCGCCAGCAGGATGAACAGGGGAGAGACCGGGGAGCTGTTTTTT CASRMNRGETGELFF once TRBD1 TRBJ2-2 TRBV5-1
TGCAGTGCTATTAGCGGGAGGGAAAACATTCAGTACTTC CSAISGRENIQYF - TRBD2 TRBJ2-4 TRBV20-1
TGTGCCAGCAGGTTTTCTGGGGCCAACGTCCTGACTTTC CASRFSGANVLTF few - TRBJ2-6 TRBV27
TGCAGCGTGGGACATTTCGGCTCTGGGGCCAACGTCCTGACTTTC CSVGHFGSGANVLTF - - TRBJ2-6 TRBV29-1
TGCAGCGTTGGAACCGAAAATAGACAAATAGGGGGCTACACCTTC CSVGTENRQIGGYTF - - TRBJ1-2 TRBV29-1
TGTGCCAGCAGCGACCGGTTGAGCAATCAGCCCCAGCATTTT CASSDRLSNQPQHF - - TRBJ1-5 TRBV9
TGCAGCGTCTCCGCTTCCGGGACAGGGTCATCTGGAAACACCATATATTTT CSVSASGTGSSGNTIYF - TRBD1 TRBJ1-3 TRBV29-1
TGTGCCAGCAGCTTCGGCGGGACCTCCTACAATGAGCAGTTCTTC CASSFGGTSYNEQFF - - TRBJ2-1 TRBV7-2
TGCAGCGTTTCTTGGACAGAGAACACTGAAGCTTTCTTT CSVSWTENTEAFF - - TRBJ1-1 TRBV29-1
TGTGCCATCAGTGACTCGACTCCGACGGACCACAATGAGCAGTTCTTC CAISDSTPTDHNEQFF - - TRBJ2-1 TRBV10-3
TGTGCCAGCAGCGAGGGACAGGGGCCCCTCTCTGGAAACACCATATATTTT CASSEGQGPLSGNTIYF - TRBD1 TRBJ1-3 TRBV9
TGCAGTGCCTTAGGACTAGCGGGAGCGGGCTCCTACAATGAGCAGTTCTTC CSALGLAGAGSYNEQFF - TRBD2 TRBJ2-1 TRBV20-1
TGCAGTGCTAGAGTTGGGGCCTGGGGTGCAGATACGCAGTATTTT CSARVGAWGADTQYF - - TRBJ2-3 TRBV20-1
TGCAGCGTTGAAGTGGCGGTCTACGAGCAGTACTTC CSVEVAVYEQYF - - TRBJ2-7 TRBV29-1
TGTGCCAGCAGCGGAGGGTGGTATACGCAGTATTTT CASSGGWYTQYF - - TRBJ2-3 TRBV28
TGCAGCGGCTACACAGGGGCCACTAATGAAAAACTGTTTTTT CSGYTGATNEKLFF - TRBD1 TRBJ1-4 TRBV29-1
TGTGCCAGCAGTTGGTCCGGGGGTGGCGAGCAGTACTTC CASSWSGGGEQYF - - TRBJ2-7 TRBV2
TGTGCCAGCAGCCAAGTCGGGGTCGTAGACTATGGCTACACCTTC CASSQVGVVDYGYTF - - TRBJ1-2 TRBV14
TGTGCCAGCAGAACAGGGTATTCCGAGCAGTACTTC CASRTGYSEQYF - - TRBJ2-7 TRBV27
TGTGCCAGCAGCTCCGCACTTCAGCCCCAGCATTTT CASSSALQPQHF once - TRBJ1-5 TRBV7-2